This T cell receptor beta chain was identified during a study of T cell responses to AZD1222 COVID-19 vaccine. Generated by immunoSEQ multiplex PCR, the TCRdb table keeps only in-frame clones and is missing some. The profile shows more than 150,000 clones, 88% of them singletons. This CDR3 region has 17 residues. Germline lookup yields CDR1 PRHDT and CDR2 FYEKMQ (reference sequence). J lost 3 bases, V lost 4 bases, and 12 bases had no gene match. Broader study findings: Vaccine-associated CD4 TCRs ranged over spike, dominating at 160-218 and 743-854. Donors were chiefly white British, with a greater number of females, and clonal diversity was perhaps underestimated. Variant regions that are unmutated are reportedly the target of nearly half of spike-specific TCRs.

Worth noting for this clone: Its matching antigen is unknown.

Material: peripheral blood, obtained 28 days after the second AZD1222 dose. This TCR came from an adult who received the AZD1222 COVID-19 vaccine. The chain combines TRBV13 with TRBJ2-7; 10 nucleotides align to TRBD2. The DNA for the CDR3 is TGTGCCAGCAGCTCCGGACTAGCGGAGTATTTTAGCTACGAGCAGTACTTC. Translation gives CASSSGLAEYFSYEQYF.